A single sample gave rise to the 27 T cell receptor beta chains below, sequenced in a study of beta chain features in type 1 diabetes. Notes on the study in general: Moderate but significant shortening of TCRB CDR3s was recorded in all four CD4+ subsets from Type 1 diabetes patients.

These receptors have no identified antigens. Investigators reverse transcribed all isolated RNA, so they sequenced expressed TCRB transcripts. Libraries were prepared by immunoSEQ multiplex PCR; TCRdb keeps only in-frame clonotypes and omits some of them. The sample has roughly 150,000 clones, around 10% seen once. Sequenced input: central memory CD4+ T cells from blood. The source is a man under 40 with type 1 diabetes.

The chain uses TRBV2 and TRBJ2-5; D is uncertain. Deletions cut 7 bases from V and 2 bases from J, with 14 bases between. CDR3 size: 14 residues. Germline CDR1 and CDR2: SNHLY and FYNNEI. The CDR3 is CASKTGNIQETQYF. The CDR3 DNA follows: TGTGCCAGCAAAACCGGTAATATTCAAGAGACCCAGTACTTC.

This clone was counted only a few times. The chain uses TRBV5-1 and TRBJ2-1; 7 positions match TRBD2. Per germline, CDR1 SGHRS and CDR2 YFSETQ. The CDR3 consists of 15 residues. Germline trimming cut 4 bases from V and 4 bases from J; bases unmatched to any gene: 8. CDR3 DNA: TGCGCCAGCAGCCTGGAACTAGCGCGATACAATGAGCAGTTCTTC. Translated, it gives CASSLELARYNEQFF.

This chain links TRBV5-1 with TRBJ2-1; D not resolved. Per the germline V gene, CDR1 is SGHRS and CDR2 is YFSETQ. CDR3 size: 16 residues. V was pared by 4 bases and J by 0 bases, with 14 bases between. In DNA form, the CDR3 reads TGCGCCAGCAGCCGACAACAGAGCTACTCCTACAATGAGCAGTTCTTC. Protein product: CASSRQQSYSYNEQFF. Full variable domain (remainder filled in from reference TRBV5-1 and TRBJ2-1): KAGVTQTPRYLIKTRGQQVTLSCSPISGHRSVSWYQQTPGQGLQFLFEYFSETQRNKGNFPGRFSGRQFSNSRSEMNVSTLELGDSALYLCASSRQQSYSYNEQFFGPGTRLTVL.

This clone was seen more than once but under ten times. The genes are TRBV29-1 and TRBJ1-1; 10 positions agree with TRBD1. This CDR3 contains 13 residues. Germline values: CDR1 SQVTM, CDR2 ANQGSEA. V dropped 7 bases and J dropped 4; count of bases not matched to a gene: 6. Written as DNA, the CDR3 is TGCAGCGGGGGACAGGGGCGTATCACTGAAGCTTTCTTT. Protein: CSGGQGRITEAFF.

In its sample, this clone was seen a few times. J is TRBJ2-1 and V is TRBV5-4; 11 bases are a match to TRBD2. The CDR3 is made up of 17 amino acids. Germline CDR1 reads SGHNT; CDR2 reads YYREEE (reference sequence). V was pared by 4 bases and J by 0 bases, with 6 bases of the junction left unmatched. The CDR3 DNA sequence: TGTGCCAGCAGCCCCGGGACTAGCGGCAGCTCCTACAATGAGCAGTTCTTC. Its protein product is CASSPGTSGSSYNEQFF.

This clone has a handful of counts. The V and J genes are TRBV9 and TRBJ2-5; 7 positions match TRBD2. The V gene end was trimmed by 2 bases and the J gene end by 9 bases; junction bases not matched to a gene: 10. The CDR3 runs to 14 residues. The germline gives CDR1 SGDLS, CDR2 YYNGEE. The CDR3 bases are TGTGCCAGCAGCGTCGCAGCGGATCTAGCGGCCCAGTACTTC. This translates into CASSVAADLAAQYF.

This clone appeared a few times. The chain uses TRBV28 and TRBJ2-7; 11 bases match TRBD1. This CDR3 has 15 amino acids. V shed 6 bases, J shed 2 bases, and the junction held 6 bases outside the gene matches. The germline gives CDR1 MDHEN, CDR2 SYDVKM. This CDR3 is CASSLVGQGAYEQYF. DNA for the CDR3: TGTGCCAGCAGCTTAGTGGGACAGGGGGCCTACGAGCAGTACTTC.

This clone turned up a few times. This rearrangement joins TRBV30 to TRBJ2-3; 7 bases align to TRBD1. V lost 5 bases to trimming and J lost 0 bases; unmatched junction nucleotides: 2. The CDR3 length is 13 residues. Germline V gives CDR1 GTSNPN, CDR2 SVGIG (reference sequence). Written as DNA, the CDR3 is TGTGCCTGGCAGGGGGTCAGCACAGATACGCAGTATTTT. Its protein product is CAWQGVSTDTQYF.

The genes are TRBV7-3 and TRBJ2-5; D is uncertain. In germline, CDR1 is SGHTA, CDR2 FQGTGA. Trimming pared 6 bases from V and 1 base from J, leaving 15 bases between. The CDR3 extends over 15 amino acids. The CDR3, as DNA: TGTGCCAGCAGTACCCCTCGGGTAGCCCAAGAGACCCAGTACTTC. This codes for CASSTPRVAQETQYF.

This clone was counted between two and nine times. The chain couples TRBV2 to TRBJ2-7; D uncertain. The CDR3 runs to 14 residues. The V gene's germline CDR1 is SNHLY and CDR2 FYNNEI. Trimming took 4 bases from V and 5 from J, leaving 15 bases between them. As DNA, the CDR3 is TGTGCCAGCAGTGGATTGGCGAGGCGTGACGAGCAGTACTTC. It codes for CASSGLARRDEQYF.

The chain joins TRBV13 to TRBJ2-7; 12 nucleotides agree with TRBD2. In germline, CDR1 is PRHDT, CDR2 FYEKMQ (reference sequence). Unmatched junction bases numbered 4, after V lost 4 bases and J lost 0 bases. The CDR3 extends over 16 amino acids. The CDR3 region is CASSSRTSGDSYEQYF. CDR3 in DNA: TGTGCCAGCAGCTCCCGGACTAGCGGGGACTCCTACGAGCAGTACTTC.

This clone appeared a few times. This chain uses TRBV13 with TRBJ2-5, with D possibly matching TRBD2 (6 bases). The V gene lost 4 bases and the J gene lost 1 base, with 7 bases spanning the gap. CDR1 PRHDT and CDR2 FYEKMQ come from the germline V gene (reference sequence). The length of the CDR3 is 13 residues. The CDR3 is CASSWRVQETQYF. CDR3 sequence (DNA): TGTGCCAGCAGCTGGAGGGTCCAAGAGACCCAGTACTTC.

This clone has only a few counts. The rearrangement uses TRBV18 and TRBJ2-3; TRBD2 agrees at 14 bases. In germline, CDR1 is KGHSH, CDR2 LQKENI. V trimming: 2 bases; J trimming: 5 bases; junction bases outside the gene matches: 6. The CDR3 extends over 17 amino acids. CDR3 DNA: TGTGCCAGCTCACCAGGGACTAGCGGGAGTGGAGAAGATACGCAGTATTTT. It translates to CASSPGTSGSGEDTQYF.

The genes are TRBV7-2 and TRBJ2-5, with a tentative D call TRBD1 (6 bases). V was clipped by 0 bases and J by 2 bases, with 7 bases between them. The CDR3 extends over 14 amino acids. Germline CDR1 is SGHTA and CDR2 is FQGNSA. The CDR3 coding sequence is TGTGCCAGCAGCTTAGCCGGACAGCAAGAGACCCAGTACTTC. Residues: CASSLAGQQETQYF.

A few counts support this clone. The chain couples TRBV20-1 to TRBJ2-3, with TRBD1 identical over 7 bases. Germline V CDR1 and CDR2: DFQATT, SNEGSKA (reference sequence). This CDR3 contains 11 residues. V shed 7 bases, J shed 5 bases, and the junction held 3 bases outside the gene matches. The CDR3 loop is CSGQGRDTQYF. The DNA of the CDR3 is TGCAGTGGACAGGGAAGAGATACGCAGTATTTT.

There are a few counts of this clone. The V call is TRBV18, the J call TRBJ2-4; D possibly corresponds to TRBD1 (5 bases). Between the trimmed V and J ends, which lost 6 bases and 0 bases, there was a span of 9 bases. From germline, CDR1 is KGHSH and CDR2 LQKENI. This CDR3 has 14 residues. CDR3: CASSDSLAKNIQYF. For the CDR3, the DNA is TGTGCCAGCTCCGACAGCCTAGCCAAAAACATTCAGTACTTC.

This clone has only a few counts. The CDR3 is CSVVLVYNEQFF. For the CDR3, the DNA is TGCAGCGTTGTACTAGTGTACAATGAGCAGTTCTTC. The gene calls are TRBV29-1 and TRBJ2-1, with D maybe TRBD2 (5 bases). Per the germline V gene, CDR1 is SQVTM and CDR2 is ANQGSEA. The ends were cut back, 4 bases at V and 4 bases at J, with 8 bases in the middle. There are 12 residues in the CDR3.

The gene calls are TRBV10-3 and TRBJ2-1, with TRBD1 identical over 8 bases. Germline lookup yields CDR1 ENHRY and CDR2 SYGVKD. The CDR3 runs to 12 residues. Losses at the gene ends were 8 bases for V and 8 bases for J; bases not matched to a gene: 5. DNA for the CDR3: TGTGCCATCGGTGGGACAGGCGATGAGCAGTTCTTC. As protein: CAIGGTGDEQFF.

The chain uses TRBV5-6 and TRBJ2-1; 8 nucleotides line up with TRBD1. The CDR3 length is 15 residues. Germline values: CDR1 SGHDT, CDR2 YYEEEE. V gave up 2 bases and J gave up 5 bases; unmatched junction bases: 6. As DNA, the CDR3 is TGTGCCAGCAGCTTCCAGGGGGCGTCCAACAATGAGCAGTTCTTC. The encoded protein is CASSFQGASNNEQFF.

The chain employs TRBV5-1 and TRBJ1-1; possibly TRBD1 for D (6 bases). This CDR3 contains 14 residues. Germline V lookup: CDR1 SGHRS, CDR2 YFSETQ. V gave up 4 bases and J gave up 1 base, with 11 bases separating them. The CDR3 DNA is TGCGCCAGCAGCCCGACAGGAAGGAACACTGAAGCTTTCTTT. Amino acids: CASSPTGRNTEAFF.

This clone turned up a few times. This sequence joins TRBV25-1 and TRBJ2-2; D is uncertain. Germline CDR1 MGHDK, CDR2 SYGVNS. V was clipped by 1 base and J by 5 bases, with 11 bases between them. The CDR3 contains 15 residues. The CDR3 is CASSESPTLTGELFF. CDR3 in DNA: TGTGCCAGCAGTGAATCCCCGACTTTGACCGGGGAGCTGTTTTTT.

CDR3 DNA: TGTGCCAGCAGTGCGGACAGGCACTACAATGAGCAGTTCTTC. Amino acid sequence: CASSADRHYNEQFF. The rearrangement uses TRBV2 and TRBJ2-1, with TRBD1 matching 7 bases. The germline V gene has CDR1 SNHLY and CDR2 FYNNEI. Trimming cost V 4 bases and J 3 bases; bases outside gene matches: 3. CDR3 size: 14 residues. Full variable domain (remainder filled in from reference TRBV2 and TRBJ2-1): EPEVTQTPSHQVTQMGQEVILRCVPISNHLYFYWYRQILGQKVEFLVSFYNNEISEKSEIFDDQFSVERPDGSNFTLKIRSTKLEDSAMYFCASSADRHYNEQFFGPGTRLTVL.

This clone was observed a handful of times. V gene TRBV9 combines with J gene TRBJ1-2; 9 bases match TRBD1. From germline, CDR1 is SGDLS and CDR2 YYNGEE. The CDR3 extends over 16 amino acids. Trimming removed 3 bases from V and 4 bases from J; junction bases left unmatched: 10. CDR3 loop: CASSAGTGGSGYGYTF. The CDR3 nucleotides read TGTGCCAGCAGCGCGGGAACAGGGGGCTCTGGCTATGGCTACACCTTC.

This clone was found a few times. In the same sample, other DNA sequences code for this CDR3. The chain links TRBV5-4 to TRBJ2-5, with a possible D match to TRBD1 (5 bases). CDR1 SGHNT and CDR2 YYREEE come from the germline V gene (reference sequence). This CDR3 contains 14 residues. Trimming removed 0 bases from V and 5 bases from J, with 11 bases in between. CDR3 in amino acids: CASSLGQGEETQYF. The CDR3 DNA follows: TGTGCCAGCAGCTTGGGGCAGGGTGAGGAGACCCAGTACTTC.

The V gene is TRBV5-6, the J gene TRBJ2-4, with TRBD1 matching over 7 bases. The CDR3 is 14 amino acids. Trimming cost V 2 bases and J 9 bases; bases outside gene matches: 8. From germline, CDR1 is SGHDT and CDR2 YYEEEE. The CDR3 sequence: CASSFRQGGPIQYF. CDR3 nucleotides: TGTGCCAGCAGCTTCCGACAGGGTGGCCCCATTCAGTACTTC.

V usage is TRBV6-1 and J usage is TRBJ1-4; D call uncertain. The CDR3 loop spans 15 amino acids. Trimming removed 4 bases from V and 7 bases from J, with 16 bases in between. Germline CDR1 is MNHNS and CDR2 is SASEGT. CDR3 sequence (DNA): TGTGCCAGCAGTGTAATTTGGGGAGGTAGTGAAAAACTGTTTTTT. Its protein is CASSVIWGGSEKLFF.

The J gene is TRBJ2-7, the V gene TRBV6-5, with D perhaps TRBD2 (6 bases). Trimming stripped 5 bases from V and 10 bases from J, with 12 bases between. The CDR3 loop spans 11 amino acids. Germline values: CDR1 MNHEY, CDR2 SVGAGI. The chain's CDR3 is CASSGGRSQYF. As DNA, the CDR3 is TGTGCCAGCAGTGGGGGGAGGTCTCAGTACTTC.